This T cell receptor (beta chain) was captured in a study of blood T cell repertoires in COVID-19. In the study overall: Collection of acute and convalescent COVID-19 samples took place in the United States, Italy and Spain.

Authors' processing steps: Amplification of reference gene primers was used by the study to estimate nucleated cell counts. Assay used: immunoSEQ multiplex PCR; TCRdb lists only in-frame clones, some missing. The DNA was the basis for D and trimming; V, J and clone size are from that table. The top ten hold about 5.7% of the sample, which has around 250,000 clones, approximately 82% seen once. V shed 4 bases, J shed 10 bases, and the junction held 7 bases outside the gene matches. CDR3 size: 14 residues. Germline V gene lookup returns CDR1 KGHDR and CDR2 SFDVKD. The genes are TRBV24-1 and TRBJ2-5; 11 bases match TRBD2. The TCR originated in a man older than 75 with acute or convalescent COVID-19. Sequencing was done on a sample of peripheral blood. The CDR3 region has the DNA TGTGCCACCAGTGAGGCTAGCGGGGGGTTTATCCAGTACTTC. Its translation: CATSEASGGFIQYF.